This is a list of T cell receptor beta chains from one sample in a study of CD8 T cells in ankylosing spondylitis. MiXCR was run by TCRdb on the 5' RACE reads, yielding one entry per CDR3 protein. The profile shows 750,000 to 850,000 distinct CDR3 sequences, about 12% of them singletons. The sequencing input was blood, either unsorted or a sorted T cell fraction (not recorded which). Receptor source: a male donor with ankylosing spondylitis. Both conserved end residues are part of each CDR3. The D gene is left open where the match is weak. Not every row has a clone size; where given, it reads once, few, many or a size class.

v_call: TRBV20-1
clone_size: few
j_call: TRBJ2-7
d_call: TRBD1
cdr3_nt: TGCAGTGCTAGAGAAGGGACAGCGGTCCCCTACGAGCAGTACTTC
cdr3_aa: CSAREGTAVPYEQYF

v_call: TRBV28
clone_size: NA
j_call: TRBJ2-7
d_call: TRBD1
cdr3_nt: TGTGCCAGTTGGGGGACAGGGGTCGACGAGCAGTACTTC
cdr3_aa: CASWGTGVDEQYF

v_call: TRBV5-1
clone_size: few
j_call: TRBJ1-2
d_call: TRBD1
cdr3_nt: TGCGCCAGCAGCATCCGGGACAGGGGAGGGGACAGCTACACCTTC
cdr3_aa: CASSIRDRGGDSYTF

v_call: TRBV18
clone_size: once
j_call: TRBJ2-7
d_call: NA
cdr3_nt: TGTGCCAGCTCACCATCGAGAGGCGGACCAAGCTCCTACGAGCAGTACTTC
cdr3_aa: CASSPSRGGPSSYEQYF

v_call: TRBV7-9
clone_size: NA
j_call: TRBJ2-1
d_call: TRBD2
cdr3_nt: TGTGCCAGCAGCCTCATGACTAGCGGGGGGACTGAGCAGTTCTTC
cdr3_aa: CASSLMTSGGTEQFF

v_call: TRBV6-1
clone_size: NA
j_call: TRBJ2-5
d_call: TRBD1
cdr3_nt: TGTGCCAGCAAGAAGGGACAGGGGGAGACCCAGTACTTC
cdr3_aa: CASKKGQGETQYF

v_call: TRBV7-9
clone_size: NA
j_call: TRBJ1-2
d_call: TRBD1
cdr3_nt: TGTGCCAGCAGCTCTTACGCATTACAGGGGATCTATGGCTACACCTTC
cdr3_aa: CASSSYALQGIYGYTF

v_call: TRBV18
clone_size: few
j_call: TRBJ2-1
d_call: NA
cdr3_nt: TGTGCCAGCTCACCCCAGGGACGGATATCCTACAATGAGCAGTTCTTC
cdr3_aa: CASSPQGRISYNEQFF

v_call: TRBV29-1
clone_size: many
j_call: TRBJ2-7
d_call: TRBD2
cdr3_nt: TGCAGCGTTGAAAGTGGACTAGCGGGAGAGGACGAGCAGTACTTC
cdr3_aa: CSVESGLAGEDEQYF

v_call: TRBV30
clone_size: NA
j_call: TRBJ2-1
d_call: NA
cdr3_nt: TGTGCCTGGAGTGTAACGATCGGGGAGCAGTTCTTC
cdr3_aa: CAWSVTIGEQFF

v_call: TRBV6-5
clone_size: many
j_call: TRBJ2-1
d_call: NA
cdr3_nt: TGTGCCAGCAGTTACTACAACTCCTACAATGAGCAGTTCTTC
cdr3_aa: CASSYYNSYNEQFF

v_call: TRBV12-3/TRBV12-4
clone_size: NA
j_call: TRBJ1-1
d_call: NA
cdr3_nt: TGTGCCAGCAGTTCACCCGGGGGGGCGAACACTGAAGCTTTCTTT
cdr3_aa: CASSSPGGANTEAFF

v_call: TRBV11-1
clone_size: NA
j_call: TRBJ2-1
d_call: TRBD2
cdr3_nt: TGTGCCAGCAGCTCCCTTAGGGGGGGACTAGCGGACTACAATGAGCAGTTCTTC
cdr3_aa: CASSSLRGGLADYNEQFF

v_call: TRBV28
clone_size: few
j_call: TRBJ2-7
d_call: TRBD1
cdr3_nt: TGTGCCAGCAGTTTTCCGGACAGGGGGCCCCACGAGCAGTACTTC
cdr3_aa: CASSFPDRGPHEQYF

v_call: TRBV6-5
clone_size: NA
j_call: TRBJ2-1
d_call: NA
cdr3_nt: TGTGCCAGCAAAGAGGACCCCTACAATGAGCAGTTCTTC
cdr3_aa: CASKEDPYNEQFF

v_call: TRBV10-3
clone_size: many
j_call: TRBJ2-1
d_call: TRBD2
cdr3_nt: TGTGCCATCAGTGCATCTAGCGGGAGGGCCCTTAGCAATGAGCAGTTCTTC
cdr3_aa: CAISASSGRALSNEQFF

v_call: TRBV7-2
clone_size: NA
j_call: TRBJ2-1
d_call: NA
cdr3_nt: TGTGCCAGCAGCCAGGACCAACCGAAGAATGAGCAGTTCTTC
cdr3_aa: CASSQDQPKNEQFF

v_call: TRBV25-1
clone_size: NA
j_call: TRBJ1-2
d_call: TRBD1
cdr3_nt: TGTGCCAGCAGTTATATCGACAGGGCCTATGGCTACACCTTC
cdr3_aa: CASSYIDRAYGYTF

v_call: TRBV7-2
clone_size: NA
j_call: TRBJ2-3
d_call: TRBD2
cdr3_nt: TGTGCCAGCAGCTTAGTGAAAGCTAGCGGGGGGGTATTGCAGTATTTT
cdr3_aa: CASSLVKASGGVLQYF

v_call: TRBV11-2
clone_size: NA
j_call: TRBJ2-5
d_call: TRBD2
cdr3_nt: TGTGCCAGCAGCCCAAAGGGTCGTAGCGGGAGGGCCTGGGAGACCCAGTACTTC
cdr3_aa: CASSPKGRSGRAWETQYF

v_call: TRBV20-1
clone_size: many
j_call: TRBJ2-3
d_call: NA
cdr3_nt: TGCAGTGCTAGGAGACCTGCTAGCACAGATACGCAGTATTTT
cdr3_aa: CSARRPASTDTQYF

v_call: TRBV5-1
clone_size: many
j_call: TRBJ2-7
d_call: NA
cdr3_nt: TGCGCCAGCAGCTTGGTGGCAGGGCCATCCTACGAGCAGTACTTC
cdr3_aa: CASSLVAGPSYEQYF

v_call: TRBV7-2
clone_size: few
j_call: TRBJ2-5
d_call: TRBD2
cdr3_nt: TGTGCCAGCAGCTTAACTAGCGGGATGTACCAAGAGACCCAGTACTTC
cdr3_aa: CASSLTSGMYQETQYF